The 29 T cell receptor beta chains given below trace back to one sample, sequenced in a study of cytomegalovirus exposure and HLA in healthy donors. PCR primers comprised 60 Vbeta and 13 Jbeta primers. The data were produced by immunoSEQ multiplex PCR, yet TCRdb's version contains in-frame clones alone and is incomplete. Seen here are about 140,000 clones, more than 70% observed once, and the top ten hold around 3.2%. What was sequenced was PBMCs. The receptors originated from a man aged 40-50 years in good health and CMV-seronegative.

The rearrangement joins TRBV4-3 to TRBJ2-3; D may be TRBD1 (5 bases). Germline V gives CDR1 LGHNA, CDR2 YSLEER. V was clipped by 0 bases and J by 3 bases, with 16 bases between them. The CDR3 length is 17 residues. CDR3 bases: TGCGCCAGCAGCCAAGATCCAGGGCAGATGGGGACAGATACGCAGTATTTT. It translates to CASSQDPGQMGTDTQYF.

The CDR3 is CSVEDPTSGGATQYF. As DNA, the CDR3 is TGCAGCGTTGAAGATCCTACTAGCGGGGGGGCTACCCAGTACTTC. V and J are TRBV29-1 and TRBJ2-5, with TRBD2 matching 13 bases. V was clipped by 0 bases and J by 8 bases; unmatched bases: 6. The CDR3 consists of 15 residues. Germline values: CDR1 SQVTM, CDR2 ANQGSEA.

This sequence joins TRBV2 and TRBJ1-1; D uncertain. The CDR3 loop spans 14 amino acids. Trimming removed 6 bases from V and 4 bases from J, with 15 bases in between. CDR1 and CDR2 (germline): SNHLY, FYNNEI. DNA of the CDR3: TGTGCCAGCAGCCCGACGGCCGCGGGCACTGAAGCTTTCTTT. Its translation is CASSPTAAGTEAFF. Variable domain in full (rest from reference TRBV2 and TRBJ1-1): EPEVTQTPSHQVTQMGQEVILRCVPISNHLYFYWYRQILGQKVEFLVSFYNNEISEKSEIFDDQFSVERPDGSNFTLKIRSTKLEDSAMYFCASSPTAAGTEAFFGQGTRLTVV.

The V and J genes are TRBV6-1 and TRBJ1-2, with 7 bases that match TRBD1. The germline V gene encodes CDR1 MNHNS and CDR2 SASEGT. This CDR3 comprises 15 residues. Unmatched junction bases numbered 4, after V lost 1 base and J lost 2 bases. The CDR3 is CASSEVAGGNYGYTF. The CDR3 coding sequence is TGTGCCAGCAGTGAAGTGGCAGGGGGAAACTATGGCTACACCTTC.

The V gene is TRBV4-3, the J gene TRBJ2-2; 7 nucleotides match TRBD2. Germline trimming cut 3 bases from V and 2 bases from J; bases unmatched to any gene: 12. This CDR3 comprises 18 residues. The germline V gene encodes CDR1 LGHNA and CDR2 YSLEER. The CDR3 DNA reads TGCGCCAGCAGCCAGCTGGGGGGAGGGGCAGGCAACACCGGGGAGCTGTTTTTT. It is translated as CASSQLGGGAGNTGELFF.

V and J are TRBV28 and TRBJ2-7; 11 nucleotides match TRBD2. From germline, CDR1 is MDHEN and CDR2 SYDVKM. V trimming: 6 bases; J trimming: 4 bases; junction bases outside the gene matches: 5. This CDR3 region has 14 residues. CDR3 residues: CASRTGLAGYEQYF. Written as DNA, the CDR3 is TGTGCCAGCAGAACAGGACTAGCGGGTTACGAGCAGTACTTC.

The CDR3 loop is CASSLAQGLETYEQYF. As DNA, the CDR3 is TGTGCCAGCAGCTTAGCGCAGGGTTTGGAGACCTACGAGCAGTACTTC. J is TRBJ2-7 and V is TRBV7-2, with D perhaps TRBD1 (5 bases). The germline V gene has CDR1 SGHTA and CDR2 FQGNSA. V shed 0 bases and J shed 2 bases, with 14 bases lying between them. The CDR3 runs to 16 residues.

J is TRBJ1-5 and V is TRBV2; the D gene is possibly TRBD1 (6 bases). The CDR3 contains 15 residues. Germline V gene sequence: CDR1 SNHLY, CDR2 FYNNEI. The V end was cut by 2 bases, the J end by 3 bases, with 11 bases between. CDR3 loop: CASSELGQFNQPQHF. The CDR3 region has the DNA TGTGCCAGCAGTGAACTAGGACAGTTCAATCAGCCCCAGCATTTT.

The rearrangement joins TRBV6-6 to TRBJ2-3, with D unresolved. V gave up 2 bases and J gave up 4 bases, with 4 bases separating them. The germline V gene has CDR1 MNHNY and CDR2 SVGAGI (reference sequence). The CDR3 extends over 12 amino acids. CDR3 DNA sequence: TGTGCCAGCAGTTACGAGGCAGATACGCAGTATTTT. Translated: CASSYEADTQYF.

The genes are TRBV6-5 and TRBJ2-3; D not certain. CDR3 length: 15 residues. CDR1 and CDR2 from the germline V gene are MNHEY and SVGAGI. The V gene lost 3 bases and the J gene lost 0 bases, with 10 bases spanning the gap. CDR3 amino acids: CASSYTVSSTDTQYF. DNA for the CDR3: TGTGCCAGCAGTTATACAGTATCTAGCACAGATACGCAGTATTTT.

The chain employs TRBV4-1 and TRBJ2-7; TRBD1 agrees at 8 bases. J lost 3 bases, V lost 0 bases, and 4 bases had no gene match. CDR3 length equals 15 residues. The germline V gene has CDR1 MGHRA and CDR2 YSYEKL. CDR3 loop: CASSQEGRGHYEQYF. CDR3 coding DNA: TGCGCCAGCAGCCAAGAAGGCAGGGGGCACTACGAGCAGTACTTC.

The J gene is TRBJ2-7, the V gene TRBV27; 11 bases agree with TRBD1. Germline V gene data show CDR1 as MNHEY and CDR2 as SMNVEV (reference sequence). The CDR3 is made up of 15 amino acids. V trimming: 3 bases; J trimming: 6 bases; junction bases outside the gene matches: 7. The CDR3, as DNA: TGTGCCAGCAGTTTCGGGGGACAGGGGGTAGGCGAGCAGTACTTC. Translated: CASSFGGQGVGEQYF.

The V call is TRBV30, the J call TRBJ2-7; D is ambiguous. Germline V gene data show CDR1 as GTSNPN and CDR2 as SVGIG (reference sequence). The CDR3 has 13 amino acids. V lost 7 bases and J 0 bases, leaving 13 bases between the germline ends. The CDR3 region is CAFSFSSSYEQYF. As DNA, the CDR3 is TGTGCCTTTTCTTTCTCGAGCTCCTACGAGCAGTACTTC. The variable domain in full, completed from reference TRBV30 and TRBJ2-7, reads SQTIHQWPATLVQPVGSPLSLECTVEGTSNPNLYWYRQAAGRGLQLLFYSVGIGQISSEVPQNLSASRPQDRQFILSSKKLLLSDSGFYLCAFSFSSSYEQYFGPGTRLTVT.

The chain combines TRBV5-1 with TRBJ1-1; 11 positions match TRBD1. V trimming: 2 bases; J trimming: 4 bases; junction bases outside the gene matches: 10. The CDR3 has 17 residues. Germline V gene data show CDR1 as SGHRS and CDR2 as YFSETQ. DNA for the CDR3: TGCGCCAGCAGCTTCCGGGGGACAGGGGGGTATGGCACTGAAGCTTTCTTT. It yields the protein CASSFRGTGGYGTEAFF.

The chain couples TRBV7-9 to TRBJ1-1; D is uncertain. The CDR3 extends over 13 amino acids. CDR1 and CDR2 (germline): SEHNR, FQNEAQ (reference sequence). Trimming cost V 10 bases and J 1 base, with 13 bases left between them. The DNA of the CDR3 is TGTGCCACCCGACGGGGTTCGAACACTGAAGCTTTCTTT. Its protein product is CATRRGSNTEAFF. Full variable domain (outside the CDR3, taken from reference TRBV7-9 and TRBJ1-1): DTGVSQNPRHKITKRGQNVTFRCDPISEHNRLYWYRQTLGQGPEFLTYFQNEAQLEKSRLLSDRFSAERPKGSFSTLEIQRTEQGDSAMYLCATRRGSNTEAFFGQGTRLTVV.

There are a few counts of this clone. The chain has TRBV4-1 and TRBJ2-3; the match to TRBD2 covers 10 bases. Germline V CDR1 and CDR2: MGHRA, YSYEKL. The CDR3 is 16 amino acids. V lost 0 bases and J lost 4; bases outside the gene matches: 4. DNA of the CDR3: TGCGCCAGCAGCCAAGAGAGCGGGAGGGGCGCAGATACGCAGTATTTT. Amino acids: CASSQESGRGADTQYF.

The genes are TRBV6-1 and TRBJ2-1, with 12 bases lining up with TRBD2. The V and J ends lost 7 bases and 9 bases, in that order; junction bases with no gene match: 10. The CDR3 consists of 15 residues. Germline V gene data show CDR1 as MNHNS and CDR2 as SASEGT. DNA of the CDR3: TGTGCCAGCACCGTGGCTAGCGGGAGGGCCACTGAGCAGTTCTTC. Amino acids: CASTVASGRATEQFF.

The rearrangement uses TRBV6-1 and TRBJ1-2; D ambiguous. The V gene's germline CDR1 is MNHNS and CDR2 SASEGT. This CDR3 spans 13 amino acids. The V end was cut by 2 bases, the J end by 4 bases, with 8 bases between. CDR3: CASSEHGTYGYTF. The CDR3 DNA is TGTGCCAGCAGTGAACACGGTACCTATGGCTACACCTTC.

The chain combines TRBV4-1 with TRBJ2-7; 9 positions agree with TRBD1. The germline gives CDR1 MGHRA, CDR2 YSYEKL. The CDR3 runs to 16 residues. With V trimmed by 1 base and J by 4 bases, 8 bases remained unmatched. The CDR3 DNA sequence: TGCGCCAGCAGCCAAGTTGGACAGGGGTTAAGGTACGAGCAGTACTTC. As protein: CASSQVGQGLRYEQYF.

Remarks on this clone: The same CDR3 can be traced to other DNA sequences in this sample. This chain joins TRBV5-4 and TRBJ2-5; TRBD2 matches at 8 bases. This CDR3 spans 14 amino acids. The V segment lost 1 base and the J segment 5 bases; nucleotides outside the gene matches: 4. Germline V lookup: CDR1 SGHNT, CDR2 YYREEE (reference sequence). The CDR3 reads CASSLRGGGETQYF. CDR3 DNA: TGTGCCAGCAGCTTGCGGGGGGGCGGGGAGACCCAGTACTTC.

The rearrangement uses TRBV18 and TRBJ1-2, with 11 nucleotides matching TRBD1. Germline-derived CDR1 and CDR2 are KGHSH and LQKENI. CDR3 size: 15 residues. V dropped 3 bases and J dropped 0; count of bases not matched to a gene: 0. The CDR3 loop is CASSPGQGANYGYTF. In DNA form, the CDR3 reads TGTGCCAGCTCACCGGGACAGGGGGCTAACTATGGCTACACCTTC. Full variable domain (outside the CDR3, taken from reference TRBV18 and TRBJ1-2): NAGVMQNPRHLVRRRGQEARLRCSPMKGHSHVYWYRQLPEEGLKFMVYLQKENIIDESGMPKERFSAEFPKEGPSILRIQQVVRGDSAAYFCASSPGQGANYGYTFGSGTRLTVV.

This chain connects TRBV28 to TRBJ2-7; TRBD1 might be the D (6 bases). Trimming left V 7 bases short and J 4 bases short, with 23 bases between. Looked up from germline, CDR1 is MDHEN and CDR2 is SYDVKM. This CDR3 has 16 residues. The DNA for the CDR3 is TGTGCCAGCACCTCAGGGGCGTTTGGGTCCCTTTACGAGCAGTACTTC. Its translation is CASTSGAFGSLYEQYF. The full variable domain, its missing parts supplied by reference TRBV28 and TRBJ2-7, is DVKVTQSSRYLVKRTGEKVFLECVQDMDHENMFWYRQDPGLGLRLIYFSYDVKMKEKGDIPEGYSVSREKKERFSLILESASTNQTSMYLCASTSGAFGSLYEQYFGPGTRLTVT.

A single count supports this clone. The chain combines TRBV19 with TRBJ2-5, with TRBD2 identical over 8 bases. V dropped 6 bases and J dropped 5; count of bases not matched to a gene: 11. CDR3 length: 15 residues. Germline lookup yields CDR1 LNHDA and CDR2 SQIVND (reference sequence). The CDR3 DNA reads TGTGCCAGTAGGCGGTCGGCGGGAGGTAGTGAGACCCAGTACTTC. Translating gives CASRRSAGGSETQYF. The full variable domain, rest sourced from reference TRBV19 and TRBJ2-5, is DGGITQSPKYLFRKEGQNVTLSCEQNLNHDAMYWYRQDPGQGLRLIYYSQIVNDFQKGDIAEGYSVSREKKESFPLTVTSAQKNPTAFYLCASRRSAGGSETQYFGPGTRLLVL.

This clone was found once. V gene TRBV6-1 combines with J gene TRBJ2-5; 8 bases match TRBD1. Germline V CDR1 and CDR2: MNHNS, SASEGT. CDR3 length: 16 residues. V was pared by 1 base and J by 5 bases, with 9 bases of the junction left unmatched. The CDR3 coding sequence is TGTGCCAGCAGTGAAGGCAGGGGGCTAACCCCGGAGACCCAGTACTTC. The encoded protein is CASSEGRGLTPETQYF.

The chain has TRBV27 and TRBJ2-7; 10 bases line up with TRBD1. With V trimmed by 5 bases and J by 4 bases, 5 bases remained unmatched. The CDR3 consists of 14 residues. Germline CDR1 is MNHEY and CDR2 is SMNVEV (reference sequence). The CDR3 region is CASSVGQGGYEQYF. CDR3 coding DNA: TGTGCCAGCAGTGTAGGACAGGGGGGGTACGAGCAGTACTTC.

This chain uses TRBV4-3 with TRBJ1-4; D is perhaps TRBD1 (6 bases). The CDR3 contains 18 residues. Trimming stripped 0 bases from V and 1 base from J, with 15 bases between. Looked up from germline, CDR1 is LGHNA and CDR2 is YSLEER. This chain's CDR3 is CASSQDRGFKGTNEKLFF. The CDR3 nucleotides read TGCGCCAGCAGCCAAGACAGGGGTTTTAAGGGAACTAATGAAAAACTGTTTTTT.

The chain links TRBV6-5 to TRBJ2-2; TRBD2 agrees at 10 bases. Trimming removed 0 bases from V and 8 bases from J; junction bases left unmatched: 6. The CDR3 sequence is 16 residues long. Per the germline V gene, CDR1 is MNHEY and CDR2 is SVGAGI. The CDR3 is CASSYSALTSGGELFF. The CDR3 DNA reads TGTGCCAGCAGTTACTCTGCATTGACTAGCGGGGGGGAGCTGTTTTTT.

The rearrangement uses TRBV6-1 and TRBJ1-5, with D perhaps TRBD1 (5 bases). CDR3 length: 13 residues. CDR1 MNHNS and CDR2 SASEGT come from the germline V gene. Between the trimmed V and J ends, which lost 2 bases and 7 bases, there was a span of 9 bases. The CDR3 loop reads CASSELRVQPQHF. The CDR3 DNA is TGTGCCAGCAGTGAACTCAGGGTCCAGCCCCAGCATTTT.

This clone appeared once. V gene TRBV28 combines with J gene TRBJ2-7; 8 bases fit TRBD1. This CDR3 is built from 12 residues. Germline V lookup: CDR1 MDHEN, CDR2 SYDVKM. The V and J ends lost 6 bases and 2 bases, in that order; junction bases with no gene match: 0. The CDR3 is CASRGQAYEQYF. As DNA, the CDR3 is TGTGCCAGCAGGGGACAGGCCTACGAGCAGTACTTC.